This T cell receptor beta chain is drawn from a study of lymphopenia after photon versus proton radiotherapy (dated by TCRdb to about 2019). In the study overall: The study compared the immunological effects of photon versus proton radiation therapy in patients with gastrointestinal tumors who developed high-grade lymphopenia. The cohort included roughly 20 patients with gastrointestinal tumors who developed lymphopenia after receiving either photon or proton therapy. The goal of the study was to characterize the differences between the two radiation modalities in how they affect the immune system. Overall results and qualifications from the work: Proton-treated patients stayed relatively stable during treatment, while photon-treated patients lost naive T cells and TCR diversity and gained effector/memory populations. The survival association was assessed only in patients who died, and better survival with proton therapy was presented by the authors as a possibility rather than a demonstrated result. After the lymphocyte count nadir, photon-treated repertoires showed oligoclonal expansion, especially of CD8+ Temra cells, which drove the drop in diversity. Among patients across the cohort who died, overall survival time showed an inverse correlation with a larger post-nadir drop in TCR diversity.

With respect to this clone: Its antigen specificity is not known. Base qualities were left out, and no much larger clone turns up one base away.

In the germline V gene, CDR1 corresponds to SNHLY and CDR2 to FYNNEI. The CDR3 spans 12 residues, from the cysteine through the phenylalanine. CDR3 DNA is the only sequence kept; it has 36 bases, read in frame from the first base. The receptor library was made with the immunoSEQ multiplex PCR assay. T cell repertoires were profiled with deep sequencing of rearranged TCR beta loci together with multiparametric flow cytometry. The immuneACCESS repertoire file appears here via TCRdb, limited to in-frame rearrangements. These files lack a portion of the clones; in checked studies, under half of the deficit traces to unresolved V genes, and the cause of the others is not known. The sample table shows tens of thousands of clones, and around 83% are seen once. Of the sample, roughly 1.4% falls within the top ten clones.

This specimen consisted of peripheral blood, obtained from a patient treated with proton-based radiotherapy. The chain was built from TRBV2 and TRBJ1-4; confidence is insufficient to name the D gene. The sequence was obtained from a man in his sixties with pancreatic cancer. The DNA reads TGTGCGTCGGGGATCGATAATGAAAAACTGTTTTTT. Translated, this is CASGIDNEKLFF.